This TCR beta chain was retrieved from a study of cytomegalovirus exposure and HLA in healthy donors. Regarding the study as a whole: For most subjects, TCR beta sequences were reported to predict HLA-A and HLA-B alleles with accuracy.

The PCR had 60 Vbeta and 13 Jbeta primers. Clones were read by immunoSEQ multiplex PCR, and TCRdb kept only the in-frame ones, dropping some. The sample includes approximately 81,000 clones, more than 60% of them seen just once. Germline values: CDR1 SGHRS, CDR2 YFSETQ. Trimming cost V 1 base and J 1 base; bases outside gene matches: 1. This CDR3 spans 15 amino acids. About this clone itself: Its target is not known.

Sequenced: PBMCs. This chain joins TRBV5-1 and TRBJ2-3; 9 bases map to TRBD1. The receptor's source is a middle-aged man in good health and CMV-seropositive. The CDR3 DNA sequence: TGCGCCAGCAGCTTGACAGGGGGCGGCACAGATACGCAGTATTTT. This encodes CASSLTGGGTDTQYF.